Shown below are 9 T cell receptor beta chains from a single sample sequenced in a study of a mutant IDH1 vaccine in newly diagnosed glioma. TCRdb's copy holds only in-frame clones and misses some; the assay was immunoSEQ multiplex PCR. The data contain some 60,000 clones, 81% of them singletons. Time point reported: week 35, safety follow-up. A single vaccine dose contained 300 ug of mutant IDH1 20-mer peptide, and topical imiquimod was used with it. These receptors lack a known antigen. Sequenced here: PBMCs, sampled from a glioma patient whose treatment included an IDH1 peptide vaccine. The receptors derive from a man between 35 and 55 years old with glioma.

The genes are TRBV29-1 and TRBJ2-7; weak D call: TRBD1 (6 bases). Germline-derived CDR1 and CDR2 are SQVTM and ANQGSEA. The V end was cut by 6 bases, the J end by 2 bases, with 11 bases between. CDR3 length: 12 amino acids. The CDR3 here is CSVGQNTYEQYF. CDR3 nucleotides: TGCAGCGTCGGACAGAACACCTACGAGCAGTACTTC.

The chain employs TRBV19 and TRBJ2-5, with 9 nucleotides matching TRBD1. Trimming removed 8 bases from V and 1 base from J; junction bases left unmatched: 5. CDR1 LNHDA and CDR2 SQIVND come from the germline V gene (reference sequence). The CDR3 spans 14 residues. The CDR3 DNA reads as TGTGCCAGTGGTCGGGGACAGGGCCAAGAGACCCAGTACTTC. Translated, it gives CASGRGQGQETQYF.

CDR3 nucleotide sequence: TGTGCCAGCTCACCACCGTCCGGGGAGCTGTTTTTT. Protein product: CASSPPSGELFF. V is TRBV18 and J is TRBJ2-2; no clear D gene. Looked up from germline, CDR1 is KGHSH and CDR2 is LQKENI. The CDR3 is 12 residues long. Trimming stripped 0 bases from V and 6 bases from J, with 2 bases between.

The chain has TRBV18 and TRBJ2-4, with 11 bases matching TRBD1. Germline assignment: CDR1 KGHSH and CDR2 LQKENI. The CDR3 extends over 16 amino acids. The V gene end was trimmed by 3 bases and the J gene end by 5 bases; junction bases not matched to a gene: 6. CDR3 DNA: TGTGCCAGCTCACCTCTCGGGACAGGGGGTGAAAACATTCAGTACTTC. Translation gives CASSPLGTGGENIQYF. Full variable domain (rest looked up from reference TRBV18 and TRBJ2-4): NAGVMQNPRHLVRRRGQEARLRCSPMKGHSHVYWYRQLPEEGLKFMVYLQKENIIDESGMPKERFSAEFPKEGPSILRIQQVVRGDSAAYFCASSPLGTGGENIQYFGAGTRLSVL.

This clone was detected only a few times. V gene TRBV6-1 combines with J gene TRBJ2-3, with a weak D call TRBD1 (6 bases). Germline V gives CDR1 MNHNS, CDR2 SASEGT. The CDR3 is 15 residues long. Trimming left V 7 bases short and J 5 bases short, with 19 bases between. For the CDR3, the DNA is TGTGCCAGCACCACCCTTGGGGGCTCGGGAGATACGCAGTATTTT. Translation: CASTTLGGSGDTQYF.

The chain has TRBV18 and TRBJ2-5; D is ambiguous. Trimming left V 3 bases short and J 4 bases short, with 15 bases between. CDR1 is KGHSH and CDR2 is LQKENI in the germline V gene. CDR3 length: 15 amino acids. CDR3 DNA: TGTGCCAGCTCACCTCCCGCGGTGCACCGAGAGACCCAGTACTTC. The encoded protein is CASSPPAVHRETQYF.

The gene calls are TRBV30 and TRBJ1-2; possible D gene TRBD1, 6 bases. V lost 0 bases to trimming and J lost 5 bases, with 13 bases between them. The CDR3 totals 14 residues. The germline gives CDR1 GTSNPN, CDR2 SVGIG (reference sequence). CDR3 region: CAWSVQGQSYGYTF. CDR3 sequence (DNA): TGTGCCTGGAGTGTACAGGGACAATCTTATGGCTACACCTTC.

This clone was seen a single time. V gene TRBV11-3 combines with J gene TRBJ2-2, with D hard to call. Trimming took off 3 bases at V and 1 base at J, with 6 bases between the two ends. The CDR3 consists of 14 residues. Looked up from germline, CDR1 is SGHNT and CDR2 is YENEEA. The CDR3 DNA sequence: TGTGCCAGCAGCTTCCCCGAGAACACCGGGGAGCTGTTTTTT. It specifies CASSFPENTGELFF.

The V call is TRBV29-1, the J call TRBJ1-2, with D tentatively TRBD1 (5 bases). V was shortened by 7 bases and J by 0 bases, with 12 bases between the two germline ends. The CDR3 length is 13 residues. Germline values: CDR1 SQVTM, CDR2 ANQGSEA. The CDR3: CSAGANSNYGYTF. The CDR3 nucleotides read TGCAGCGCCGGGGCCAATTCTAACTATGGCTACACCTTC.